The present TCR beta chain was sequenced within a study of OX40 agonist ivuxolimab in advanced cancers. Study-level background: Ivuxolimab was administered intravenously to patients at 0.01 to 10 mg/kg every 2 weeks.

This CDR3 comprises 19 residues. After removal of 5 bases from V and 0 bases from J, the junction contained 16 bases not matched to a gene. Germline V CDR1 and CDR2: SGHTA, FQGNSA. Clones were read by immunoSEQ multiplex PCR, and TCRdb kept only the in-frame ones, dropping some. This sample has roughly 40,000 clones, with about 88% found just once. People who had autoimmune disease history or systemic immunosuppression were excluded. Study-wide findings and caveats: A proportion of nonresponders additionally exhibited low normalized T-cell clonal expansion.

About this clone itself: What it recognizes is unknown.

The chain carries TRBV7-2 and TRBJ2-1; TRBD1 agrees at 7 bases. This receptor was identified in an adult with an advanced solid tumor such as melanoma, head and neck, liver or kidney cancer. The sequencing used CD4+ or CD8+ T cells sorted from blood, collected in a trial of the OX40 agonist ivuxolimab. Here the CDR3 reads CASSMHGTVQAGSYNEQFF. The CDR3, as DNA: TGTGCCAGCAGCATGCACGGGACAGTCCAGGCAGGCTCCTACAATGAGCAGTTCTTC.